This T cell receptor (beta chain) was observed in a study of neurological immune-mediated disorders. General study results and limits: A possible signature was seen in one related-CDR3 cluster, into which phylogenetic grouping placed the repertoires of 18 of 34 multiple sclerosis patients. Sharing of CDR3 amino acid sequences among expanded clones across subjects was absent, suggesting private repertoires in all groups.

On this clonotype itself: Its antigen is unidentified.

The length of the CDR3 is 15 residues. CDR1 SEHNR and CDR2 FQNEAQ come from the germline V gene (reference sequence). Trimming cost V 5 bases and J 6 bases; bases outside gene matches: 11. As for the cDNA, it was generated by 5'RACE with 10-nucleotide random UMIs. From the 5' RACE reads, TCRdb called clonotypes with MiXCR, one entry per CDR3 protein. The repertoire holds some 65,000 distinct CDR3 sequences, with 4% to 6% as singletons. The chain carries TRBV7-9 and TRBJ2-7; 9 positions match TRBD1. The sample was PBMCs. This sequence was found in a woman aged 30 to 39 with multiple sclerosis. CDR3 in amino acids: CASSKPGQGTGEQYF. The CDR3, as DNA: TGTGCCAGCAGCAAGCCCGGACAGGGGACAGGCGAGCAGTACTTC.